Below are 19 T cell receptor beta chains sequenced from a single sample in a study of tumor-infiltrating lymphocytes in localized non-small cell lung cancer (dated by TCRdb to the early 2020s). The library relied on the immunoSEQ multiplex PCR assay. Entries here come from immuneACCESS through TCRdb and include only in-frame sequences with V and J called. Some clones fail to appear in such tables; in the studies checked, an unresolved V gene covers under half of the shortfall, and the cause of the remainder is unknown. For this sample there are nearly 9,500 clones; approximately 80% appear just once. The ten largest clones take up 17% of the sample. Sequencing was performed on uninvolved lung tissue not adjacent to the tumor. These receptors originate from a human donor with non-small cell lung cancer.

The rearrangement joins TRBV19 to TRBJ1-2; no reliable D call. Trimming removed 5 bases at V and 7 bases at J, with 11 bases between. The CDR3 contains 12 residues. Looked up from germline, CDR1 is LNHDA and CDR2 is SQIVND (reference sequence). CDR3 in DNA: TGTGCCAGTAGTCGAACCCTCGGTGGCTACACCTTC. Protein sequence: CASSRTLGGYTF.

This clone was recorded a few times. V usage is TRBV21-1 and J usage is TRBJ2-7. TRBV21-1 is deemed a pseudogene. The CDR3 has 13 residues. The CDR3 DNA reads TGTGCCAGCAGCCACCCGGGCCTGGACGAGCAGTACTTC. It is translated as CASSHPGLDEQYF.

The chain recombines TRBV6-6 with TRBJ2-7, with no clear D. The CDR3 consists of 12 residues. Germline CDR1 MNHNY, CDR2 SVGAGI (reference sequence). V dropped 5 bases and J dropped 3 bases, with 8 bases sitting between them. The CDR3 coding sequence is TGTGCCAGCAGTCTCGGAGACTACGAGCAGTACTTC. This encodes CASSLGDYEQYF.

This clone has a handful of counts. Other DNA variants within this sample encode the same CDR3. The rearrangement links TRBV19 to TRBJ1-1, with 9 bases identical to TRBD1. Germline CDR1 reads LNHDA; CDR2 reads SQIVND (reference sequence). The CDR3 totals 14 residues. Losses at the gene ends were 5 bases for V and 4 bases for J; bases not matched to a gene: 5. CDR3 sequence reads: CASSPGQGSTEAFF. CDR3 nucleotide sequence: TGTGCCAGTAGTCCAGGACAGGGGAGCACTGAAGCTTTCTTT.

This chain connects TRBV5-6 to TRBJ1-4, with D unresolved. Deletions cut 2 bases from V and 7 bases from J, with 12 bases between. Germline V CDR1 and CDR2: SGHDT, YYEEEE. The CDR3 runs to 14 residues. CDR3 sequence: CASSFWEVGEKLFF. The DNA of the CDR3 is TGTGCCAGCAGCTTTTGGGAGGTCGGTGAAAAACTGTTTTTT.

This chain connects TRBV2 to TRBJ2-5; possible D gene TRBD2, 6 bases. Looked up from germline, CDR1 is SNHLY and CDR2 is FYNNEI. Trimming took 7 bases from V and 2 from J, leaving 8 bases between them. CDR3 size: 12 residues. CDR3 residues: CASKSGQETQYF. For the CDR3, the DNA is TGTGCCAGCAAGAGCGGGCAAGAGACCCAGTACTTC. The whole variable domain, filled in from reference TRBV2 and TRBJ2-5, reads EPEVTQTPSHQVTQMGQEVILRCVPISNHLYFYWYRQILGQKVEFLVSFYNNEISEKSEIFDDQFSVERPDGSNFTLKIRSTKLEDSAMYFCASKSGQETQYFGPGTRLLVL.

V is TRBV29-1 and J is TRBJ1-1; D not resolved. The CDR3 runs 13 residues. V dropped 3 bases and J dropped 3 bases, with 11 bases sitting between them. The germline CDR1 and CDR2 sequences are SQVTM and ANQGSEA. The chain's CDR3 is CSVEEVADTEAFF. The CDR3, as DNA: TGCAGCGTTGAGGAAGTGGCCGACACTGAAGCTTTCTTT. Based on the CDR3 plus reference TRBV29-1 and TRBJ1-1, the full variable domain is SAVISQKPSRDICQRGTSLTIQCQVDSQVTMMFWYRQQPGQSLTLIATANQGSEATYESGFVIDKFPISRPNLTFSTLTVSNMSPEDSSIYLCSVEEVADTEAFFGQGTRLTVV.

CDR3 region: CASTTLLRNEQFF. The CDR3 coding sequence is TGTGCCAGCACCACTCTTCTCAGAAATGAGCAGTTCTTC. The chain links TRBV11-2 to TRBJ2-1; unclear D gene. V was trimmed by 7 bases and J by 7 bases, leaving 14 bases between them. The V gene's germline CDR1 is SGHAT and CDR2 FQNNGV. The CDR3 is 13 residues long.

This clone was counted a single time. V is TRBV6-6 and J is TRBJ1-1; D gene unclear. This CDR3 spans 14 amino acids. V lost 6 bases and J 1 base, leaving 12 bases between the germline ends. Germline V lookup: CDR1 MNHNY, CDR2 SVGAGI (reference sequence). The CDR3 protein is CASSRTDGNTEAFF. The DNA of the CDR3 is TGTGCCAGCAGCCGGACCGATGGGAACACTGAAGCTTTCTTT.

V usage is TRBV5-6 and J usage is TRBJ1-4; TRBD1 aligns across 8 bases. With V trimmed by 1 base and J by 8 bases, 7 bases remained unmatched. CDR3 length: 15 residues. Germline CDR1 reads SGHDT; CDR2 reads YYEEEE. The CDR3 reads CASSLSRQGKEKLFF. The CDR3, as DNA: TGTGCCAGCAGCTTGTCGCGACAGGGGAAGGAAAAACTGTTTTTT.

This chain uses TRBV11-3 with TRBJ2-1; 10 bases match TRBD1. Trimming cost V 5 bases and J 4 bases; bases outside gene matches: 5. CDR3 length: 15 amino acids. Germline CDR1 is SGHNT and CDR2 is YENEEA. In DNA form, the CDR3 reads TGTGCCAGCAGCCCGGACAGGGGGGAGTACAATGAGCAGTTCTTC. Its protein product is CASSPDRGEYNEQFF.

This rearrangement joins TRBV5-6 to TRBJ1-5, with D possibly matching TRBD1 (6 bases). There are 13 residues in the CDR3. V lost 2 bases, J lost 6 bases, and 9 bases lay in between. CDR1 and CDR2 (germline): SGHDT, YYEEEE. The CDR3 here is CASSFWGAQPQHF. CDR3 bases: TGTGCCAGCAGCTTTTGGGGGGCTCAGCCCCAGCATTTT.

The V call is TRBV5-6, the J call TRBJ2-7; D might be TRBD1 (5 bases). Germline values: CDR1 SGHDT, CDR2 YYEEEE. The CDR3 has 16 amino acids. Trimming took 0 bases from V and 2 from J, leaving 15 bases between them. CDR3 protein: CASSLEGSGSAYEQYF. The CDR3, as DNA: TGTGCCAGCAGCTTGGAGGGGTCAGGGTCGGCCTACGAGCAGTACTTC.

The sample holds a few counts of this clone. The CDR3 here is CASSFRTDTQYF. The CDR3 region has the DNA TGTGCCAGCAGCTTTAGAACAGATACGCAGTATTTT. The rearrangement links TRBV7-3 to TRBJ2-3; no clear D. The CDR3 sequence is 12 residues long. Trimming stripped 3 bases from V and 3 bases from J, with 4 bases between. Germline values: CDR1 SGHTA, CDR2 FQGTGA.

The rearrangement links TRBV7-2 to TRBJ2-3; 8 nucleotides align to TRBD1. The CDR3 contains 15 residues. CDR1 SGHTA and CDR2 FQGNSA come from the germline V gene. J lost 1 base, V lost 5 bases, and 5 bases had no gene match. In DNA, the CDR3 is TGTGCCAGCAGCCCGTGGACAGGGCGCACAGATACGCAGTATTTT. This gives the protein CASSPWTGRTDTQYF.

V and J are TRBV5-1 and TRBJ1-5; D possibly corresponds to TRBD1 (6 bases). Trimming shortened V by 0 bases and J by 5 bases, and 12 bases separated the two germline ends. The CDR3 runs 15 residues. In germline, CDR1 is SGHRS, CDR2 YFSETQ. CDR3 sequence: CASSLGTETYQPQHF. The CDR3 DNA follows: TGCGCCAGCAGCTTGGGGACAGAAACCTATCAGCCCCAGCATTTT.

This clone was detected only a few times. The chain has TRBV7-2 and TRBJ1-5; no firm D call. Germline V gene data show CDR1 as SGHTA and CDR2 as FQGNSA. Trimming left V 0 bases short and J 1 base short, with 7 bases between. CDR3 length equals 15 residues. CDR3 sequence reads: CASSLAGNSNQPQHF. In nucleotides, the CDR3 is TGTGCCAGCAGCTTAGCGGGTAACAGCAATCAGCCCCAGCATTTT.

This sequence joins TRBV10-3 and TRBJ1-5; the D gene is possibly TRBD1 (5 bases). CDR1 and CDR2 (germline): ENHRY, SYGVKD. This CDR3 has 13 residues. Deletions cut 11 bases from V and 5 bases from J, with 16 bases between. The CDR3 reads CAATERGDQPQHF. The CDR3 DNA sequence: TGTGCCGCGACGGAGAGGGGCGATCAGCCCCAGCATTTT.

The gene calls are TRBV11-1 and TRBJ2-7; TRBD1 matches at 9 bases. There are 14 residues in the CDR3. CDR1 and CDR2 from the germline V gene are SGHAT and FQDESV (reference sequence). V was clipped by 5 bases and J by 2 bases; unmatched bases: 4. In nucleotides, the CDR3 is TGTGCCAGCAGCCCGGACAGGGGAGCCTACGAGCAGTACTTC. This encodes CASSPDRGAYEQYF. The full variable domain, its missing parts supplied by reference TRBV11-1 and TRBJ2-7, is EAEVAQSPRYKITEKSQAVAFWCDPISGHATLYWYRQILGQGPELLVQFQDESVVDDSQLPKDRFSAERLKGVDSTLKIQPAELGDSAMYLCASSPDRGAYEQYFGPGTRLTVT.